This TCR beta chain derives from a study of blood T cell repertoires in COVID-19. Original processing notes: Nucleated cell counts were estimated from reference gene primer amplification. Assay: immunoSEQ multiplex PCR; the TCRdb copy retains only in-frame clones and omits some. The V and J calls and clone size are taken from that table; D and trimming were inferred from the DNA. The sample contains 120,000 or so clones, over 75% of which appear only once. CDR3 length equals 14 residues. Germline values: CDR1 SGHRS, CDR2 YFSETQ. The V and J ends lost 4 bases and 9 bases, in that order; junction bases with no gene match: 6.

The chain carries TRBV5-1 and TRBJ1-6; 8 bases are shared with TRBD1. The sequence was collected from a man between 60 and 75 years old with acute or convalescent COVID-19. The sample was peripheral blood. CDR3 amino acids: CASSPGQAGSPLHF. The CDR3 region has the DNA TGCGCCAGCAGCCCGGGACAGGCAGGTTCACCCCTCCACTTT.